One and the same sample provided the 15 T cell receptor beta chains below, sequenced in a study of blood T cells in healthy people across ages. Primers used in a second PCR of about 6 to 11 cycles were a sample-barcoded 5' primer and a J-beta primer mix. TCRdb used MiXCR to reprocess the 5' RACE reads, holding one entry per CDR3 protein. The table shows 540,000 or so distinct CDR3 sequences, with around half occurring only once. The sequencing sample was made of blood. The origin of the receptors is a man older than 75 in good health.

The V call is TRBV20-1, the J call TRBJ2-1; D perhaps matches TRBD2 (7 bases). This CDR3 contains 16 residues. Germline CDR1 is DFQATT and CDR2 is SNEGSKA (reference sequence). Deletions cut 6 bases from V and 4 bases from J, with 22 bases between. The DNA for the CDR3 is TGCAGTGCGCGGACTCCGGGACTAAGGGGGTACAATGAGCAGTTCTTC. It specifies CSARTPGLRGYNEQFF.

The chain has TRBV20-1 and TRBJ1-6, with 7 bases lining up with TRBD1. Germline-derived CDR1 and CDR2 are DFQATT and SNEGSKA (reference sequence). The CDR3 contains 14 residues. J gave up 6 bases and V 3 bases, and 5 bases lay outside the gene matches. CDR3 loop: CSASTGASNSPLHF. DNA of the CDR3: TGCAGTGCTAGTACAGGGGCTTCTAATTCACCCCTCCACTTT.

This clonotype came up a few times. This chain uses TRBV20-1 with TRBJ2-7; perhaps TRBD2 as D (6 bases). The CDR3 runs to 14 residues. Trimming took off 3 bases at V and 3 bases at J, with 15 bases between the two ends. CDR1 and CDR2 (germline): DFQATT, SNEGSKA (reference sequence). CDR3 nucleotides: TGCAGTGCTAGTGGGACCCGGGAGATCTACGAGCAGTACTTC. It codes for CSASGTREIYEQYF.

A single count supports this clonotype. The chain links TRBV20-1 to TRBJ2-4; no reliable D call. The end of the DNA aligns better with TRBJ2-7, so the J call may be wrong. Germline V gene lookup returns CDR1 DFQATT and CDR2 SNEGSKA (reference sequence). The length of the CDR3 is 15 residues. Here the CDR3 DNA reads TGCAGTGCTAGAGAGGCGCTAGGAAATTCTGACGAGCAGTACTTC. Translation: CSAREALGNSDEQYF.

This chain joins TRBV29-1 and TRBJ2-7; 7 nucleotides align to TRBD1. Germline V gives CDR1 SQVTM, CDR2 ANQGSEA. The CDR3 runs 13 residues. V lost 3 bases, J lost 0 bases, and 2 bases stayed unmatched. The CDR3 spells CSVEGQSSYEQYF. The CDR3 coding sequence is TGCAGCGTTGAGGGACAGAGCTCCTACGAGCAGTACTTC.

This chain uses TRBV5-1 with TRBJ2-3; a weak D match, TRBD2 (6 bases). Trimming left V 4 bases short and J 6 bases short, with 15 bases between. The CDR3 consists of 14 residues. Germline V gene lookup returns CDR1 SGHRS and CDR2 YFSETQ. For the CDR3, the DNA is TGCGCCAGCAGCCTAGCGTCCCCCCCGGATACGCAGTATTTT. It is translated as CASSLASPPDTQYF.

This sequence joins TRBV20-1 and TRBJ2-7; 12 bases are a match to TRBD2. Gene TRBJ2-5 matches the end of the DNA better, so the J call may be wrong. The germline gives CDR1 DFQATT, CDR2 SNEGSKA (reference sequence). The CDR3 spans 14 residues. The CDR3 region is CSARGTSGLGTQYF. The CDR3 nucleotides read TGCAGTGCTAGGGGGACTAGCGGGTTGGGGACCCAGTACTTC.

The chain is built from TRBV3-1 and TRBJ1-4; D call uncertain. The V end lost 4 bases, the J end lost 0 bases, and 12 bases lay between the germline ends. Germline assignment: CDR1 LGHDT and CDR2 YNNKEL (reference sequence). The CDR3 is 16 residues long. DNA for the CDR3: TGTGCCAGCAGCCCAGGCCGAAGATCAACTAATGAAAAACTGTTTTTT. Protein sequence: CASSPGRRSTNEKLFF.

CDR3 sequence: CASSPPARGGEQFF. In DNA form, the CDR3 reads TGTGCCAGCAGCCCCCCGGCCCGCGGGGGAGAGCAGTTCTTC. The chain uses TRBV3-1 and TRBJ2-1, with 7 bases identical to TRBD2. Germline-derived CDR1 and CDR2 are LGHDT and YNNKEL (reference sequence). This CDR3 is built from 14 residues. After removal of 4 bases from V and 10 bases from J, the junction contained 10 bases not matched to a gene.

J is TRBJ2-7 and V is TRBV11-2, with D unresolved. CDR3 length equals 12 residues. V lost 7 bases and J lost 7, with 14 bases in between. Germline V gene data show CDR1 as SGHAT and CDR2 as FQNNGV. CDR3 DNA sequence: TGTGCCAGCACCCGTCCCGCTGGAGAGCAGTACTTC. Its translation: CASTRPAGEQYF.

This clonotype turned up a few times. CDR3 nucleotide sequence: TGTGCCAGCAGCCCTAGCGGCGGAGGCTTATATGGCTACACCTTC. Its translation is CASSPSGGGLYGYTF. The V call is TRBV7-2, the J call TRBJ1-2; no definite D call. Germline V gene sequence: CDR1 SGHTA, CDR2 FQGNSA. The CDR3 has 15 amino acids. V was trimmed by 5 bases and J by 5 bases, leaving 18 bases between them.

This clonotype was found a few times. This chain uses TRBV7-9 with TRBJ2-7, with D possibly TRBD2 on 6 matching bases. TRBJ2-5 explains the end of the DNA better; the J call may be wrong. The CDR3 has 15 amino acids. Germline CDR1 reads SEHNR; CDR2 reads FQNEAQ (reference sequence). CDR3 amino acids: CASSLRQEGRETQYF. The CDR3 DNA is TGTGCCAGCAGCTTACGTCAGGAGGGTCGGGAGACCCAGTACTTC.

The chain links TRBV3-1 to TRBJ1-1, with 9 bases lining up with TRBD1. Trimming took 1 base from V and 1 from J; bases not matched to a gene: 7. This CDR3 region has 17 residues. Germline V gene lookup returns CDR1 LGHDT and CDR2 YNNKEL (reference sequence). The CDR3: CASSQGVQGAGNTEAFF. The DNA of the CDR3 is TGTGCCAGCAGCCAAGGCGTACAGGGGGCAGGGAACACTGAAGCTTTCTTT.

The chain employs TRBV5-5 and TRBJ2-7; 7 bases line up with TRBD1. CDR1 SGHKS and CDR2 YYEKEE come from the germline V gene (reference sequence). The trim removed 1 base at V and 2 bases at J, leaving 6 bases unmatched. CDR3 length equals 15 residues. CDR3 bases: TGTGCCAGCAGCTTGTCCCTCACAGGGGCCTACGAGCAGTACTTC. Protein: CASSLSLTGAYEQYF.

The genes are TRBV7-9 and TRBJ1-1; the D is unclear. Trimming took off 5 bases at V and 2 bases at J, with 6 bases between the two ends. Germline CDR1 is SEHNR and CDR2 is FQNEAQ (reference sequence). The CDR3 spans 12 residues. CDR3 loop: CASSTINTEAFF. The CDR3 nucleotides are TGTGCCAGCAGCACTATAAACACTGAAGCTTTCTTT.